This TCR beta chain was captured by sequencing in a study of blood T cell repertoires in COVID-19. For the study at large: Samples representing acute and convalescent COVID-19 were sourced from the United States, Italy and Spain. T cells, B-cell-depleted T cells, or PBMCs supplied cDNA or gDNA.

Under the authors' procedure: Amplification of reference gene primers provided the estimated nucleated cell counts. Profiled with immunoSEQ multiplex PCR; TCRdb holds only in-frame clones, not every one. That table furnishes V, J and clone size, whereas the DNA furnished D and trimming. The sample carries more than 75,000 clones, approximately 86% recorded once. The CDR3 extends over 13 amino acids. The germline V gene has CDR1 LGHNA and CDR2 YSLEER. Trimming stripped 0 bases from V and 7 bases from J, with 7 bases between. The sample comprised peripheral blood. The source of this sequence is a man aged 80 or over with active or convalescent COVID-19. The V and J genes are TRBV4-3 and TRBJ1-5, with D hard to call. The CDR3: CASSQDKQQPQHF. CDR3 nucleotide sequence: TGCGCCAGCAGCCAAGATAAGCAACAGCCCCAGCATTTT.